This TCR beta chain was sequenced in a study of blood T cell repertoires in COVID-19. As originally analysed: Amplification of reference gene primers was used by the study to estimate nucleated cell counts. Repertoires were generated with immunoSEQ multiplex PCR, while TCRdb's copy carries only in-frame clones and drops some. From that table come the V and J calls and clone size; the DNA was used to work out D and trimming. The sample gives approximately 140,000 clones, about 88% of which show up once; 17% is in the top ten. The CDR3 length is 13 residues. Trimming pared 5 bases from V and 7 bases from J, leaving 11 bases between. CDR1 is MNHNY and CDR2 is SVGAGI in the germline V gene (reference sequence).

The clonotype originates from an elderly woman with acute or convalescent COVID-19. The V call is TRBV6-6, the J call TRBJ1-4, with D possibly matching TRBD1 (5 bases). Sequenced: peripheral blood. CDR3 sequence (DNA): TGTGCCAGCAGTCACACCGGGGGTGAAAAACTGTTTTTT. This encodes CASSHTGGEKLFF.